This T cell receptor beta chain stems from a study of blood T cell repertoires in COVID-19. Study context: T cells, B-cell-depleted T cells, or PBMCs provided the cDNA or gDNA that served as material.

Trimming shortened V by 7 bases and J by 5 bases, and 15 bases separated the two germline ends. The CDR3 length is 13 residues. CDR1 is MDHEN, CDR2 SYDVKM, per germline. Assay: immunoSEQ multiplex PCR; the TCRdb copy retains only in-frame clones and omits some. This sample yields a few hundred thousand clones, of which about nine tenths are seen a single time; approximately 1% belongs to the top ten. Living in under 30 US areas, the participants were between roughly 18 and 95 years of age. Membership in each cohort depended on participant-reported clinical history. Sequences were obtained from PBMCs or T cells enriched from blood (not recorded which). This chain connects TRBV28 to TRBJ2-7; D call uncertain. The receptor was derived from a woman under 40 who had been exposed to COVID-19. The DNA for the CDR3 is TGTGCCAGCAATCGCATACCCTACGACGAGCAGTACTTC. Protein product: CASNRIPYDEQYF.